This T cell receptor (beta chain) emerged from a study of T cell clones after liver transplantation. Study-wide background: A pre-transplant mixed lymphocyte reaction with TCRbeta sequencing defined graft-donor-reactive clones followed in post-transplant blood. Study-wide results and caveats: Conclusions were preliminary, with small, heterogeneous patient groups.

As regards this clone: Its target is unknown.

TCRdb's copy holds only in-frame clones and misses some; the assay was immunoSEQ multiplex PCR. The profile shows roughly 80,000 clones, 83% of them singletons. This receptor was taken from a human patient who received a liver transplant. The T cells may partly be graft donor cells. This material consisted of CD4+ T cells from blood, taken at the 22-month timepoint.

The CDR3 DNA reads TGTGCCAGCAGCTTAACGAACAGCGGGGAGCTCGAGCAGTACTTC. It codes for CASSLTNSGELEQYF. This chain uses TRBV7-3 with TRBJ2-7, with TRBD2 identical over 7 bases. CDR1 is SGHTA, CDR2 FQGTGA, per germline. The V segment lost 0 bases and the J segment 6 bases; nucleotides outside the gene matches: 8. The CDR3 has 15 amino acids.